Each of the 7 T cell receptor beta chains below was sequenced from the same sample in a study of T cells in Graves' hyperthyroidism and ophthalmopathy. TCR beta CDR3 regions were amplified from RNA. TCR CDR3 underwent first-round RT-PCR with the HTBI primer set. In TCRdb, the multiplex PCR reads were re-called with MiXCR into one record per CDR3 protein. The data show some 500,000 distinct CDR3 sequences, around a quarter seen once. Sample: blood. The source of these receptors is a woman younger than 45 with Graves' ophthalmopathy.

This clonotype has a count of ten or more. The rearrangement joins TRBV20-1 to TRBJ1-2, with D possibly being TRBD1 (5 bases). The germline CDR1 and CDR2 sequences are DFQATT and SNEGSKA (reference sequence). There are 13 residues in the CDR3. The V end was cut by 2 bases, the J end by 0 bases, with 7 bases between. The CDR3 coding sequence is TGCAGTGCTAGACCGGACACTAACTATGGCTACACCTTC. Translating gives CSARPDTNYGYTF.

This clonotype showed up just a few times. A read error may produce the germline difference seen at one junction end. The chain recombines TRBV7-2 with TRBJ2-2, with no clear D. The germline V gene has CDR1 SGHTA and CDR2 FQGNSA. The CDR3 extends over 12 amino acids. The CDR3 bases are TGTGCCGGCAGCACTTTCACCGGGGAGCTGTTTTTT. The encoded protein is CAGSTFTGELFF.

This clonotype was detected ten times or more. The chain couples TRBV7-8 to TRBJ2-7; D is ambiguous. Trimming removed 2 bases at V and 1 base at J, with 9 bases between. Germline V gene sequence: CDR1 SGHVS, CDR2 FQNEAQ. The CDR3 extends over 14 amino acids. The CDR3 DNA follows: TGTGCCAGCAGCTTAATATCCGGGTCCTACGAGCAGTACTTC. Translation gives CASSLISGSYEQYF.

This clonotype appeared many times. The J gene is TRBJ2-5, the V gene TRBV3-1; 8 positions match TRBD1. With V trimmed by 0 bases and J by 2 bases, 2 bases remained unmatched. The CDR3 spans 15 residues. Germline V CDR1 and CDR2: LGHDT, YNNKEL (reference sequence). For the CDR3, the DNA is TGTGCCAGCAGCCAAGAGGACAGGGAACAAGAGACCCAGTACTTC. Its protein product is CASSQEDREQETQYF.

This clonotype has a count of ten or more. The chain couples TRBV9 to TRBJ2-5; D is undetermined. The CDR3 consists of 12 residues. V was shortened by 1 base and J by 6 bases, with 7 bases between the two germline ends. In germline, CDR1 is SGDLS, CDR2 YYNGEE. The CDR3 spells CASSVPPKTQYF. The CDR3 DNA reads TGTGCCAGCAGCGTACCTCCGAAGACCCAGTACTTC.

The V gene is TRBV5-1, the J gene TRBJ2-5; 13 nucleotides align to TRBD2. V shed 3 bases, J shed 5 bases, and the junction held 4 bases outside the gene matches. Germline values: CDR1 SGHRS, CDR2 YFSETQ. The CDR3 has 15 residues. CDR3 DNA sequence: TGCGCCAGCAGCTCGGTGACTAGCGGGGGGGAGACCCAGTACTTC. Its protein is CASSSVTSGGETQYF.

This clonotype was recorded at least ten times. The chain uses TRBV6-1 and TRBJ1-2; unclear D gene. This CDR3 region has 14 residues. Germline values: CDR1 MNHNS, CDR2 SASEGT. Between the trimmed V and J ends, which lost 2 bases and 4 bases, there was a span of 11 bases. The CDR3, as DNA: TGTGCCAGCAGTGAAAAGCTGGGTGTCTATGGCTACACCTTC. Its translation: CASSEKLGVYGYTF.